This paragraph covers one T cell receptor (beta chain) sequence. The count of this clone is one. There is no known antigen for this receptor. No much larger clone is present one base from it, and per-base qualities are unavailable. TCRbeta CDR3 regions were amplified from genomic DNA using the immunoSEQ Assay, a bias-controlled multiplex PCR. Per the source publication's procedure: The number of nucleated cells in each sample was estimated from the amplification of reference gene primers within the assay. To quantify the absolute abundance of each unique TCRbeta CDR3 rearrangement, sequence reads were collapsed and filtered. For each sample, productive Simpson clonality was calculated by taking the square root of Simpson's diversity index across productive rearrangements. TCRdb provides this immuneACCESS table in a form limited to in-frame rearrangements. Some clones are lacking; in checked studies, under half of them reflect an unresolved V gene, and why the rest are absent is not known. V and J calls and clone size are those listed in that table; D and trimming were worked out from the DNA. For this sample there are about 140,000 clones; around 90% appear just once. The top ten clones comprise less than 2% of the sample.

The entry originates in a study of blood T cell repertoires in COVID-19 (dated by TCRdb to 2018 to 2020). For the wider study: Collaborator samples came from the United States, Italy and Spain and covered acute and convalescent phases of COVID-19. The samples were drawn from two sources: the first 160 participants of the ongoing ImmuneRACE study, and 950 to 1,500 subjects contributed by 6 global collaborators. The material from the prospective study consisted of cDNA or gDNA derived from T cells, B-cell-depleted T cells, or PBMCs. A freely available public database, intended as a resource for researchers studying the immune response to SARS-CoV-2, is where the repertoires were released. HLA class I and class II types, where available, came from metadata supplied by the sample provider rather than from assay-based typing. Deeply sampled blood TCRbeta repertoires from subjects exposed to, actively infected with, or recovered from COVID-19 were included in the dataset. Nearly every sample came with metadata listing a de-identified subject ID, COVID-19 status, age in years and sex. What the work shows at the level of the full study, not this receptor alone: Clinical and demographic metadata were provided uncurated, with the amount varying by source and participant.

Inclusive of the bounding cysteine and phenylalanine, the CDR3 is 14 residues long. Only the CDR3 DNA is retained, 42 bases long and in frame from the first base. In the germline V gene (reference sequence), CDR1 corresponds to LNHDA and CDR2 to SQIVND. V was cut back by 4 bases and J by 3 bases, leaving a gap of 12 bases between them. Each collaborating institution followed its own protocols to collect whole blood in K2EDTA tubes. Collaborator samples were shipped for TCRbeta analysis as frozen whole blood, isolated PBMCs, or DNA extracted from either sample type. The chain is assembled from TRBV19 and TRBJ1-1; 6 matching bases give a weak D call of TRBD1. The sequenced material came from peripheral blood. This clonotype originated in a woman aged 60-75 years with acute or convalescent COVID-19. CDR3 loop: CASSTEQGHTEAFF. The nucleotides read TGTGCCAGTAGTACTGAACAGGGACACACTGAAGCTTTCTTT.